The 9 T cell receptor beta chains below all came from one sample that was sequenced in a study of blood T cell repertoires in COVID-19. The method was immunoSEQ multiplex PCR; TCRdb's version includes in-frame clones alone and lacks a portion of them. This sample yields around 120,000 clones, of which around four fifths are seen a single time; 20% to 30% belongs to the top ten. Sequencing input: peripheral blood. These receptors all stem from a human donor in a cohort sampled during active COVID-19.

In regard to this clone: This same CDR3 is encoded by further DNA sequences in the sample. The CDR3 is CASSSSGRGETQYF. CDR3 coding DNA: TGTGCCAGCAGTTCTAGCGGGAGGGGCGAGACCCAGTACTTC. V is TRBV28 and J is TRBJ2-5, with TRBD2 identical over 12 bases. Germline values: CDR1 MDHEN, CDR2 SYDVKM. The CDR3 runs 14 residues. V dropped 4 bases and J dropped 5; count of bases not matched to a gene: 2.

This clone has only one observation. The chain links TRBV19 to TRBJ2-7; maybe TRBD1 (5 bases). V lost 0 bases and J 6 bases, leaving 12 bases between the germline ends. The CDR3 has 14 residues. Germline CDR1 and CDR2: LNHDA and SQIVND (reference sequence). CDR3 protein: CASSIDEGVGEQYF. In nucleotides, the CDR3 is TGTGCCAGTAGTATAGATGAAGGGGTCGGCGAGCAGTACTTC.

J is TRBJ2-2 and V is TRBV5-8; maybe TRBD2 (5 bases). Trimming removed 1 base from V and 4 bases from J, with 11 bases in between. The CDR3 sequence is 15 residues long. The germline CDR1 and CDR2 sequences are SGHTS and YDEGEE. The CDR3: CASSLLNRGTGELFF. The CDR3 DNA reads TGTGCCAGCAGCTTGTTAAACCGGGGCACCGGGGAGCTGTTTTTT.

In DNA form, the CDR3 reads TGCGCCAGCAGCTTGGTTCCTCCCACAACCTCTAACTATGGCTACACCTTC. It translates to CASSLVPPTTSNYGYTF. This sequence joins TRBV5-1 and TRBJ1-2, with D unclear. V was cut by 0 bases and J by 0 bases, with 15 bases left in between. The CDR3 runs 17 residues. Germline CDR1 is SGHRS and CDR2 is YFSETQ.

The chain uses TRBV19 and TRBJ2-5, with D maybe TRBD1 (6 bases). V was shortened by 0 bases and J by 1 base, with 12 bases between the two germline ends. The CDR3 extends over 16 amino acids. Looked up from germline, CDR1 is LNHDA and CDR2 is SQIVND (reference sequence). DNA for the CDR3: TGTGCCAGTAGTATAGATGGCGTGGGGGCCCAAGAGACCCAGTACTTC. It encodes CASSIDGVGAQETQYF. The full variable domain, rest sourced from reference TRBV19 and TRBJ2-5, is DGGITQSPKYLFRKEGQNVTLSCEQNLNHDAMYWYRQDPGQGLRLIYYSQIVNDFQKGDIAEGYSVSREKKESFPLTVTSAQKNPTAFYLCASSIDGVGAQETQYFGPGTRLLVL.

The chain recombines TRBV5-1 with TRBJ1-6, with TRBD1 identical over 9 bases. This CDR3 has 15 amino acids. Germline CDR1 SGHRS, CDR2 YFSETQ. With V trimmed by 7 bases and J by 6 bases, 8 bases remained unmatched. The CDR3 is CASHTGGATNSPLHF. In nucleotides, the CDR3 is TGCGCCAGCCATACAGGGGGCGCGACTAATTCACCCCTCCACTTT.

The chain carries TRBV25-1 and TRBJ1-6; 8 bases align to TRBD1. Trimming cost V 4 bases and J 8 bases; bases outside gene matches: 7. This CDR3 spans 15 amino acids. From germline, CDR1 is MGHDK and CDR2 SYGVNS. This chain's CDR3 is CASSGRQGWDSPLHF. The CDR3 DNA reads TGTGCCAGCAGTGGGCGACAGGGGTGGGATTCACCCCTCCACTTT.

This clone occurred once. The rearrangement links TRBV7-6 to TRBJ2-5; D might be TRBD2 (5 bases). V gave up 0 bases and J gave up 7 bases, with 9 bases separating them. Looked up from germline, CDR1 is SGHVS and CDR2 is FNYEAQ. The CDR3 has 13 amino acids. The CDR3: CASSLAGEATQYF. CDR3 coding DNA: TGTGCCAGCAGCTTAGCGGGAGAGGCGACCCAGTACTTC.

The J gene is TRBJ1-3, the V gene TRBV3-1 (or the pseudogene TRBV3-2); a weak D match, TRBD1 (5 bases). The V end was cut by 4 bases, the J end by 0 bases, with 10 bases between. This CDR3 is 15 amino acids long. Germline V gene lookup returns CDR1 LGHDT and CDR2 YNNKEL (reference sequence). CDR3 amino acids: CASSPETVSGNTIYF. The CDR3 nucleotides are TGTGCCAGCAGCCCTGAGACAGTCTCTGGAAACACCATATATTTT.